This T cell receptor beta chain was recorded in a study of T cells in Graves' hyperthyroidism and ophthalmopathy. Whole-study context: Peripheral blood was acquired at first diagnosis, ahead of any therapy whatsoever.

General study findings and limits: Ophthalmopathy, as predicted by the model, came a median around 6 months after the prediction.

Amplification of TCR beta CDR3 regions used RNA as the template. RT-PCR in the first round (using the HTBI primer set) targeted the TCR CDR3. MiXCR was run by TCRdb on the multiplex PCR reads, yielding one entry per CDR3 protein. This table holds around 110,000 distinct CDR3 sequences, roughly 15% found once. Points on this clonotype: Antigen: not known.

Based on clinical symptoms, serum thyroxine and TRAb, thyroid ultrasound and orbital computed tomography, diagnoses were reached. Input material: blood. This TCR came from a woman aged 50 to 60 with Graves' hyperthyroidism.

The CDR3 nucleotides are TGCGCCAGCAGCTCCGGACAGCACTATGGCTACACCTTC. This gives the protein CASSSGQHYGYTF. The chain has TRBV5-1 and TRBJ1-2, with D possibly being TRBD1 (6 bases). The CDR3 sequence is 13 residues long. V lost 3 bases, J lost 3 bases, and 9 bases lay in between. Germline lookup yields CDR1 SGHRS and CDR2 YFSETQ.